This T cell receptor (beta chain) was sequenced during a study of blood T cell repertoires in COVID-19. In the study overall: Samples came from the United States, Italy and Spain, spanning acute and convalescent COVID-19. T cells, B-cell-depleted T cells, or PBMCs supplied cDNA or gDNA.

Original data processing: Nucleated cell counts were estimated from reference gene primer amplification. Here immunoSEQ multiplex PCR was the method, and the copy in TCRdb shows in-frame clones only, minus some. V and J calls and clone size follow that table, whereas D and trimming were derived from the DNA. The sample contains 100,000 to 150,000 clones, roughly 80% of which appear only once. V was clipped by 5 bases and J by 1 base, with 11 bases between them. Germline lookup yields CDR1 SGHTA and CDR2 FQGNSA. The CDR3 contains 14 residues. The J gene is TRBJ2-5, the V gene TRBV7-2; D is perhaps TRBD2 (5 bases). The TCR was taken from an elderly woman with acute or convalescent COVID-19. Sequencing input: peripheral blood. CDR3 residues: CASSAGVIQETQYF. The CDR3 region has the DNA TGTGCCAGCAGCGCGGGCGTTATCCAAGAGACCCAGTACTTC.